The rows below give T cell receptor beta chains drawn from one sample of a study of Graves' ophthalmopathy and Graves' hyperthyroidism. TCRdb reprocessed the multiplex PCR reads with MiXCR, giving one entry per CDR3 protein. The repertoire has 1 million to 1.3 million distinct CDR3 sequences, about two fifths of them found once; the top ten carry 11%. Sequenced material: peripheral blood or thyroid tissue (not recorded which). These receptors were collected from an adult man with Graves' hyperthyroidism. Both conserved end residues are part of each CDR3. Each record gives: V gene, D gene, J gene, clone size, CDR3 DNA, CDR3 protein. A D gene is named only where the DNA matches it firmly. Size values are once, few and many counts, or a class for expanded clones, and some rows have none.

v_gene: TRBV11-2; d_gene: -; j_gene: TRBJ1-3; abundance: few; CDR3nt: TGTGCCAGCAGCTTAACCTTCCGGGGAAACACCATATATTTT; CDR3aa: CASSLTFRGNTIYF
v_gene: TRBV5-5; d_gene: TRBD1; j_gene: TRBJ1-5; abundance: many; CDR3nt: TGTGCCAGCGGACACAGACAGGGTTGGCAGCCCCAGCATTTT; CDR3aa: CASGHRQGWQPQHF
v_gene: TRBV3-1; d_gene: -; j_gene: TRBJ1-1; abundance: few; CDR3nt: TGTGCCAGCAGCCAAGTAGGGGGAAGCGGGAACACTGAAGCTTTCTTT; CDR3aa: CASSQVGGSGNTEAFF
v_gene: TRBV29-1; d_gene: -; j_gene: TRBJ1-3; abundance: many; CDR3nt: TGCAGCGTCATACAGGGATCTGGAAACACCATATATTTT; CDR3aa: CSVIQGSGNTIYF
v_gene: TRBV3-1; d_gene: TRBD1; j_gene: TRBJ2-7; abundance: -; CDR3nt: TGTGCCAGCAGCCCACGGACAGGAGGTCATAACGAGCAGTACTTC; CDR3aa: CASSPRTGGHNEQYF
v_gene: TRBV6-5; d_gene: -; j_gene: TRBJ2-7; abundance: few; CDR3nt: TGTGCCAGCAGAGTTATCCTCCTTGGGGAGCAGTACTTC; CDR3aa: CASRVILLGEQYF
v_gene: TRBV24-1; d_gene: -; j_gene: TRBJ1-5; abundance: -; CDR3nt: TGTGCCACCAGAGACGGGACACTTAGCAATCAGCCCCAGCATTTT; CDR3aa: CATRDGTLSNQPQHF
v_gene: TRBV7-8; d_gene: TRBD1; j_gene: TRBJ2-6; abundance: -; CDR3nt: TGTGCCAGCAGGTCTGGGACAGGCGCTGGAGCCAACGTCCTGACTTTC; CDR3aa: CASRSGTGAGANVLTF
v_gene: TRBV7-4; d_gene: -; j_gene: TRBJ2-7; abundance: -; CDR3nt: TGTGCCAGCAGCCCGGGACTTTATTCCTACGAGCAGTACTTC; CDR3aa: CASSPGLYSYEQYF
v_gene: TRBV4-1; d_gene: -; j_gene: TRBJ1-4; abundance: -; CDR3nt: TGCGCCAGCAGCCAAGATCAGACCTTCGAAAAACTGTTTTTT; CDR3aa: CASSQDQTFEKLFF
v_gene: TRBV2; d_gene: TRBD1; j_gene: TRBJ1-2; abundance: -; CDR3nt: TGTGCCAGCAGTGAATCGGACAGGCGGGGTGGCTACACCTTC; CDR3aa: CASSESDRRGGYTF
v_gene: TRBV25-1; d_gene: -; j_gene: TRBJ2-5; abundance: many; CDR3nt: TGTGCCAGCAGTGAGGCTATCGTACTAATTCAAGAGACCCAGTACTTC; CDR3aa: CASSEAIVLIQETQYF
v_gene: TRBV10-3; d_gene: -; j_gene: TRBJ2-2; abundance: many; CDR3nt: TGTGCCATCAGTGATGACTCTCTCACCGGGGAGCTGTTTTTT; CDR3aa: CAISDDSLTGELFF
v_gene: TRBV6-1; d_gene: TRBD2; j_gene: TRBJ2-3; abundance: -; CDR3nt: TGTGCCAGCAGTGAAGAATGGCGGGAGGGCCCGACAGATACGCAGTATTTT; CDR3aa: CASSEEWREGPTDTQYF
v_gene: TRBV10-2; d_gene: -; j_gene: TRBJ2-7; abundance: once; CDR3nt: TGTGCCAGCAGTTACGACCGGCGGGAACCCTACGAGCAGTACTTC; CDR3aa: CASSYDRREPYEQYF
v_gene: TRBV4-3; d_gene: TRBD1; j_gene: TRBJ1-6; abundance: -; CDR3nt: TGCGCCAGCAGCCAAGAGAGAAGTGCAGGGGGTAATAATTCACCCCTCCACTTT; CDR3aa: CASSQERSAGGNNSPLHF
v_gene: TRBV10-3; d_gene: TRBD1; j_gene: TRBJ1-6; abundance: -; CDR3nt: TGTGCCATCAGGACAGGGGGCGGTTCACCCCTCCACTTT; CDR3aa: CAIRTGGGSPLHF
v_gene: TRBV10-3; d_gene: -; j_gene: TRBJ1-1; abundance: -; CDR3nt: TGTGCCAGCAGTTACTCGGGCGGCGGTGAAGCTTTCTTT; CDR3aa: CASSYSGGGEAFF
v_gene: TRBV20-1; d_gene: TRBD1; j_gene: TRBJ2-5; abundance: many; CDR3nt: TGCAGTGCTAGAGACCTGACAGGGCGCCAAGAGACCCAGTACTTC; CDR3aa: CSARDLTGRQETQYF
v_gene: TRBV3-1; d_gene: -; j_gene: TRBJ1-6; abundance: -; CDR3nt: TGTGCCAGCAGTCAGACTAAATCCCAGGAAGATAATTCACCCCTCCACTTT; CDR3aa: CASSQTKSQEDNSPLHF
v_gene: TRBV5-4; d_gene: -; j_gene: TRBJ1-2; abundance: few; CDR3nt: TGTGCCAGCAGCACACCGGACGGAGATGGCTACACCTTC; CDR3aa: CASSTPDGDGYTF
v_gene: TRBV29-1; d_gene: -; j_gene: TRBJ1-1; abundance: many; CDR3nt: TGCAGCGCCCTGATGGGGACGGTGAACACTGAAGCTTTCTTT; CDR3aa: CSALMGTVNTEAFF
v_gene: TRBV7-9; d_gene: TRBD1; j_gene: TRBJ1-3; abundance: -; CDR3nt: TGTGCCAGCAGCTTAGCCGGGACAGGGGGCATCGGCGTCTCCGGAAACACCATATATTTT; CDR3aa: CASSLAGTGGIGVSGNTIYF
v_gene: TRBV6-5; d_gene: -; j_gene: TRBJ2-2; abundance: -; CDR3nt: TGTGCCAGCAGCCGATCGTACCGATCCACCGGGGAGCTGTTTTTT; CDR3aa: CASSRSYRSTGELFF
v_gene: TRBV6-5; d_gene: -; j_gene: TRBJ2-7; abundance: few; CDR3nt: TGTGCCAGCAGTTATTCCCCTGGGGGTCTCTACGAGCAGTACTTC; CDR3aa: CASSYSPGGLYEQYF
v_gene: TRBV12-3/TRBV12-4; d_gene: -; j_gene: TRBJ2-2; abundance: -; CDR3nt: TGTGCCAGCAGTTTAAGCCCAAGGGGGCTGTTTTTT; CDR3aa: CASSLSPRGLFF
v_gene: TRBV24-1; d_gene: TRBD1; j_gene: TRBJ2-7; abundance: many; CDR3nt: TGTGCCACCAGTGATGGAAAACAGGGGCCGAGCTCCTACGAGCAGTACTTC; CDR3aa: CATSDGKQGPSSYEQYF
v_gene: TRBV9; d_gene: -; j_gene: TRBJ1-1; abundance: many; CDR3nt: TGTGCCAGCAGCACCACTGCGGGGGGTCTGAACACTGAAGCTTTCTTT; CDR3aa: CASSTTAGGLNTEAFF
v_gene: TRBV12-3/TRBV12-4; d_gene: -; j_gene: TRBJ1-5; abundance: few; CDR3nt: TGTGCCAGCAGTGACAGGCGGGGGGGTTTTAATCAGCCCCAGCATTTT; CDR3aa: CASSDRRGGFNQPQHF
v_gene: TRBV4-1; d_gene: -; j_gene: TRBJ2-7; abundance: many; CDR3nt: TGCGCCAGCAGCCATGATCAGGGTTCCTACGAGCAGTACTTC; CDR3aa: CASSHDQGSYEQYF
v_gene: TRBV5-6; d_gene: TRBD2; j_gene: TRBJ2-2; abundance: -; CDR3nt: TGTGCCAGCACTCTCCGGGGGGGGCGCGGGCCCGGGGAGCTGTTTTTT; CDR3aa: CASTLRGGRGPGELFF
v_gene: TRBV20-1; d_gene: -; j_gene: TRBJ1-5; abundance: -; CDR3nt: TGCAGTGCTAGGGGGGCACAGAAGAATCAGCCCCAGCATTTT; CDR3aa: CSARGAQKNQPQHF